This TCR beta chain was captured in a study of blood T cell repertoires in COVID-19. Study overall: Samples taken during acute and convalescent COVID-19 were collected in the United States, Italy and Spain. The analysed material was cDNA or gDNA that came from T cells, B-cell-depleted T cells, or PBMCs.

CDR3 length: 16 amino acids. V shed 6 bases and J 6 bases; nucleotides not matched to a gene: 12. Germline V gene lookup returns CDR1 MNHEY and CDR2 SMNVEV (reference sequence). Authors' methods: Nucleated cell counts were estimated from reference gene primer amplification. Data came from immunoSEQ multiplex PCR; TCRdb stores just in-frame clones and leaves some out. Clonal size and the V and J genes are those of that table, whereas D and trimming came from the DNA. The sample records 20,000 to 25,000 clones, about 89% being singletons. The chain links TRBV27 to TRBJ2-7, with TRBD1 matching over 12 bases. The sequencing input was peripheral blood. The TCR was taken from a man in his 70s with acute or convalescent COVID-19. CDR3 sequence: CASRRRPGQGASEQYF. The CDR3 DNA reads as TGTGCCAGCAGGCGACGGCCGGGACAGGGGGCCTCCGAGCAGTACTTC.